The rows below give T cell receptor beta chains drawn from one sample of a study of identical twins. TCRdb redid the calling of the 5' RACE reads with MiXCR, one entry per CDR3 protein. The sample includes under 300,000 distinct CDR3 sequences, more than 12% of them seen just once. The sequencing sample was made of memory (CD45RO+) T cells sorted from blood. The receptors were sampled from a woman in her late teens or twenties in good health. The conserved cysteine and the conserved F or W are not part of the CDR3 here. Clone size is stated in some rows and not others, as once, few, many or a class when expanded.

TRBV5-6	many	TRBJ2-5	ASSMISGGAETQY
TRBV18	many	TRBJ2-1	ASWDFLNEQF
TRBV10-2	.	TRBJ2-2	ASSASGRTGELF
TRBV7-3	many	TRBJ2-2	ASSSTGQVPGELF
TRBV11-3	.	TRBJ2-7	ASSHKGGSANKVEQY
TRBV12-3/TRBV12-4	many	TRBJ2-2	ASRPGPDRGGELF
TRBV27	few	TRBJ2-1	ASSRKVSSYNEQF
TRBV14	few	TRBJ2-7	ASSHQPGQHYEQY
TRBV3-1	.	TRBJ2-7	ASSHAGTREQY
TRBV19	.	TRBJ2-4	ARILAKNIQY
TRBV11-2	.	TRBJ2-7	ASSAWARGEQY
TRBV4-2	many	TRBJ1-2	ASSQEIGFGDT
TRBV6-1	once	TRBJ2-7	ASRAGTSGRHEQY
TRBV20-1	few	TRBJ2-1	SATGLSSYNEQF
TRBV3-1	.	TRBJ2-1	ASSQEGSGDNEQF
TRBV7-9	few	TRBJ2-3	ASSSLVDQFTDTQY
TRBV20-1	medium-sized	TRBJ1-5	SASRRAGQPQH
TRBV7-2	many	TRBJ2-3	ASSLGSGSDTQY
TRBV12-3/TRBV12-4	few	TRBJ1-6	ASRTGGSYNSPLH
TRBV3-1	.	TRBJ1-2	ASSQSGKGSYGYT
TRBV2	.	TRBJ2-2	ASSVDKVGTGELF
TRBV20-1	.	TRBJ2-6	SALDGYRANVLT
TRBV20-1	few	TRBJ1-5	SVRGGFQPQH
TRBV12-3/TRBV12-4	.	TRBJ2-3	ASSFGAGEGTDTQY
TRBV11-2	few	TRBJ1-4	ASSLEFSQDEKLF
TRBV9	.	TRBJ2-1	ASNKLAGGNEQF
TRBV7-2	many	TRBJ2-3	ASRRTSGAADTQY
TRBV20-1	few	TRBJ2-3	SATRRVGTDTQY
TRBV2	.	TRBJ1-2	ASSLDRVGGYT
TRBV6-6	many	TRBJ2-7	ASSYSVEQY
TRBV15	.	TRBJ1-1	ATAQRAEAF
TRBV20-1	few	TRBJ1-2	SATPTGLLPYT
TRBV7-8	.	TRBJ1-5	ASSLGRGGPQH
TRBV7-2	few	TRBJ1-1	ASSLTLTEAF
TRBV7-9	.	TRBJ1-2	ASSSEAGRYGYT
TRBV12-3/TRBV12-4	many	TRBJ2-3	ASRANTHTQY
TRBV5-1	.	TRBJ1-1	ASSLARESPEAF
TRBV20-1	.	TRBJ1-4	SASNRGSEKLF
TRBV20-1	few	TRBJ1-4	SAYRGGNEKLF
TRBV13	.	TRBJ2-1	ASSGERTSGALGVDNEQF
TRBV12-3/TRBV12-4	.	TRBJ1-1	ASSFLRGERVEKNTEAF
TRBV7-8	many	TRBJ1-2	ASSPGQAVNYGYT
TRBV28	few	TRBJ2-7	ASSHRQYEQY
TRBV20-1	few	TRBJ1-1	SAPDRTTEAF
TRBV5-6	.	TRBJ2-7	ASSSPNYYEQY
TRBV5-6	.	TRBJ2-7	ASSLRGRYEQY
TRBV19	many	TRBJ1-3	ASSFRGRSGNTIY
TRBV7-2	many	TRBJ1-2	ASSLGPNNYGYT